The sequence of this T cell receptor beta chain was determined in a study of beta chain features in type 1 diabetes. Remarks on this clone: What it binds is unknown.

Trimming took 6 bases from V and 6 from J; bases not matched to a gene: 10. Germline V gives CDR1 KGHSH, CDR2 LQKENI. The CDR3 contains 16 residues. Expressed TCRB transcripts got sequenced, as all isolated RNA was reverse transcribed. The data were produced by immunoSEQ multiplex PCR, yet TCRdb's version contains in-frame clones alone and is incomplete. Of about 40,000 clones detected, around 48% appear once; the ten largest clones hold around 0.7%. Study-wide results and caveats: The naive, central memory and Treg TCRB repertoires looked more alike in patients than they did in healthy donors. VDJ junctions from type 1 diabetes patients carried fewer insertions and larger deletions. In these data, an HLA type influence on TCRB rearrangement remained unresolved.

This clonotype originated in a woman under 30 in good health. Sequenced material: central memory CD4+ T cells from blood. This chain joins TRBV18 and TRBJ1-6; 8 bases fit TRBD1. In DNA, the CDR3 is TGTGCCAGCTCCCCGGACAGGGCCCATTCTAATTCACCCCTCCACTTT. Translated, it gives CASSPDRAHSNSPLHF.